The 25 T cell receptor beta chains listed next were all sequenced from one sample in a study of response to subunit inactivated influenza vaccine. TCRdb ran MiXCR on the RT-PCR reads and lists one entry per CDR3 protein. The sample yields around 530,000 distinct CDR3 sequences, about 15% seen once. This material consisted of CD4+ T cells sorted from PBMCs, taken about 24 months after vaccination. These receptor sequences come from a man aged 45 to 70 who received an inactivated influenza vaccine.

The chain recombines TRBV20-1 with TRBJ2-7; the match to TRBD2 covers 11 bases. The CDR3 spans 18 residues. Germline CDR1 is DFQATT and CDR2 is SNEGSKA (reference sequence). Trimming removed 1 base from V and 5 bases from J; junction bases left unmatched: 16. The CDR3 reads CSARVLRLAGTSPHEQYF. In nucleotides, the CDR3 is TGCAGTGCTAGAGTTCTCAGACTAGCGGGAACCTCCCCTCACGAGCAGTACTTC.

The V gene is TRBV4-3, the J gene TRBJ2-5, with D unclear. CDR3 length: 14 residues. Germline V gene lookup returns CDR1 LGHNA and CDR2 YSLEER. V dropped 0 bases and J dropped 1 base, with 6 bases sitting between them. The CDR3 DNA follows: TGCGCCAGCAGCCAAGATTTGTTCCAAGAGACCCAGTACTTC. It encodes CASSQDLFQETQYF.

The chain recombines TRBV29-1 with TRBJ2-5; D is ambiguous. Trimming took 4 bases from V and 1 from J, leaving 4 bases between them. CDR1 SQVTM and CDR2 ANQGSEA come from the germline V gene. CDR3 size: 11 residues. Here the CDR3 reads CSVVPQETQYF. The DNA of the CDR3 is TGCAGCGTTGTGCCCCAAGAGACCCAGTACTTC.

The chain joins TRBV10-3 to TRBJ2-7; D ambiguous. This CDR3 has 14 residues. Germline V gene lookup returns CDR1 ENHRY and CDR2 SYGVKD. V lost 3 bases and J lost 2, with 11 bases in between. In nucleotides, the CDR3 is TGTGCCATCAGTGAATCGGGCGTCGCCTACGAGCAGTACTTC. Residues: CAISESGVAYEQYF.

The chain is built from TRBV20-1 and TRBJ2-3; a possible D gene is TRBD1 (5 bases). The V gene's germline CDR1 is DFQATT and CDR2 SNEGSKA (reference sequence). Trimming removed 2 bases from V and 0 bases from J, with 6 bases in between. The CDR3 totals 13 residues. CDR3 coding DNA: TGCAGTGCTAGAAAGGGGAGCACAGATACGCAGTATTTT. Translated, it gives CSARKGSTDTQYF.

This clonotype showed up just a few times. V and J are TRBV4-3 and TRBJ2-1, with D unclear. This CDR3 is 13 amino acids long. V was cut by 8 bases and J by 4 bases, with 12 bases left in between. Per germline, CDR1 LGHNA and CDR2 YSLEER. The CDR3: CASGFGLYNEQFF. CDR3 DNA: TGCGCCAGCGGGTTTGGCCTATACAATGAGCAGTTCTTC.

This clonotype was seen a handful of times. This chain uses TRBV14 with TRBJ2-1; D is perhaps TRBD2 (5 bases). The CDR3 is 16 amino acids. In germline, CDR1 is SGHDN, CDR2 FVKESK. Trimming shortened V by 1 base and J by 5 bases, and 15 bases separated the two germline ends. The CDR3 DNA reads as TGTGCCAGCAGCCAAGTCACGGGAAGAAACAACAATGAGCAGTTCTTC. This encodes CASSQVTGRNNNEQFF.

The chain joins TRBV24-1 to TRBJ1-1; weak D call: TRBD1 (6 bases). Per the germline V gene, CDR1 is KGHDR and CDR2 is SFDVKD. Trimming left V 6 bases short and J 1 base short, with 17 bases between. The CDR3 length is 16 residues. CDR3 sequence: CATSPPHRVRNTEAFF. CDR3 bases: TGTGCCACCAGTCCCCCCCACAGGGTGAGGAACACTGAAGCTTTCTTT.

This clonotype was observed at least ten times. CDR3: CASHKAGSSYEQYF. The CDR3 DNA reads TGTGCCAGCCACAAAGCGGGAAGCTCCTACGAGCAGTACTTC. The J gene is TRBJ2-7, the V gene TRBV6-1; TRBD2 agrees at 7 bases. Germline trimming cut 8 bases from V and 0 bases from J; bases unmatched to any gene: 7. CDR3 size: 14 residues. Germline V lookup: CDR1 MNHNS, CDR2 SASEGT.

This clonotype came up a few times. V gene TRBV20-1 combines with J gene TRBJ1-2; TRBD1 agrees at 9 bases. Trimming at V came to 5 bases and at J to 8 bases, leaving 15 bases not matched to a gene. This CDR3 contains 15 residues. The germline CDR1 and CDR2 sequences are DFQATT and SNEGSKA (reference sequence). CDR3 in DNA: TGCAGTGCTGAGTCCTTCCTGACAGGGGGATTGGGCTACACCTTC. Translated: CSAESFLTGGLGYTF.

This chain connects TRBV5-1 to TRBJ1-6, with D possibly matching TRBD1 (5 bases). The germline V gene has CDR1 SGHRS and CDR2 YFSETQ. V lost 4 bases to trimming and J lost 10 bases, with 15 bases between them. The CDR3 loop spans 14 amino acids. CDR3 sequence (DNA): TGCGCCAGCAGCGTGGGGGTCTCCGAGTCACCCCTCCACTTT. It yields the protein CASSVGVSESPLHF.

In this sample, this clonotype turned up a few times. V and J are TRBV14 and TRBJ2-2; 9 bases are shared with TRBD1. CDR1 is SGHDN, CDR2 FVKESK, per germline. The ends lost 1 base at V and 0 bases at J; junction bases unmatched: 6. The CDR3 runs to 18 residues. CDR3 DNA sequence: TGTGCCAGCAGCCAAGGGACAGGGGCCCCCGCGAACACCGGGGAGCTGTTTTTT. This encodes CASSQGTGAPANTGELFF. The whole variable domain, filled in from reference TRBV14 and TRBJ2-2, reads EAGVTQFPSHSVIEKGQTVTLRCDPISGHDNLYWYRRVMGKEIKFLLHFVKESKQDESGMPNNRFLAERTGGTYSTLKVQPAELEDSGVYFCASSQGTGAPANTGELFFGEGSRLTVL.

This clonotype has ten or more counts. Here the CDR3 DNA reads TGTGCCAGCAGCCCGCGGACTAGCGGGGTCTACAATGAGCAGTTCTTC. Translating it yields CASSPRTSGVYNEQFF. The V gene is TRBV3-1, the J gene TRBJ2-1; 12 bases are shared with TRBD2. In germline, CDR1 is LGHDT, CDR2 YNNKEL (reference sequence). The J segment lost 3 bases and the V segment lost 4 bases, leaving 4 bases of the junction unmatched. This CDR3 has 16 residues.

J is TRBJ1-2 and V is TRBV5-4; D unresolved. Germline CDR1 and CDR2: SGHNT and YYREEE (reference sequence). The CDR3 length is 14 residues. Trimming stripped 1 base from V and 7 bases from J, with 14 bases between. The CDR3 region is CASSLFGRQVGYTF. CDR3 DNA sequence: TGTGCCAGCAGCTTGTTTGGGAGACAAGTTGGCTACACCTTC. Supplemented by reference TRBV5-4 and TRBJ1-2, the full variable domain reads ETGVTQSPTHLIKTRGQQVTLRCSSQSGHNTVSWYQQALGQGPQFIFQYYREEENGRGNFPPRFSGLQFPNYSSELNVNALELDDSALYLCASSLFGRQVGYTFGSGTRLTVV.

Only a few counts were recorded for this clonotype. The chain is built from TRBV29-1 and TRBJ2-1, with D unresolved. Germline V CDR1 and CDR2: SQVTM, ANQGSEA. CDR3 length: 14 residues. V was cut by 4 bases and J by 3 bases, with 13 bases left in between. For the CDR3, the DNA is TGCAGCGTTGCTCTGGGAACCCGCTACAATGAGCAGTTCTTC. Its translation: CSVALGTRYNEQFF.

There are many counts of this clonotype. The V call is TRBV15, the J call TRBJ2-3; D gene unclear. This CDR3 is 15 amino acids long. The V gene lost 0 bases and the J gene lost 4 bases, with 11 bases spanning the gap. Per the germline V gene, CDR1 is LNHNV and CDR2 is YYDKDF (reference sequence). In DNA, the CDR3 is TGTGCCACCAGCAGAGATACTTACGGAGCAGATACGCAGTATTTT. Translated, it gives CATSRDTYGADTQYF. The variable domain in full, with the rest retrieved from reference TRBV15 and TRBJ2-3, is DAMVIQNPRYQVTQFGKPVTLSCSQTLNHNVMYWYQQKSSQAPKLLFHYYDKDFNNEADTPDNFQSRRPNTSFCFLDIRSPGLGDTAMYLCATSRDTYGADTQYFGPGTRLTVL.

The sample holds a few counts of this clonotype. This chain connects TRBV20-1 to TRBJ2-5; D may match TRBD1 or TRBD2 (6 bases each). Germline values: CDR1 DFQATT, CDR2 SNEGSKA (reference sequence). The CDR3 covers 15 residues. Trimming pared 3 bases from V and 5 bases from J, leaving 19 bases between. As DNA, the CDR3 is TGCAGTGCTAGTAGACGGGGGACAACCGGGGAGACCCAGTACTTC. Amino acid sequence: CSASRRGTTGETQYF.

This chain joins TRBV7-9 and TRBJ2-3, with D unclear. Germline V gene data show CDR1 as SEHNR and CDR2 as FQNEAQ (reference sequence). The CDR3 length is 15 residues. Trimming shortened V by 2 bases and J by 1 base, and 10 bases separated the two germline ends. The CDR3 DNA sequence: TGTGCCAGCAGCTTATTAATGGCCGGCACAGATACGCAGTATTTT. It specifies CASSLLMAGTDTQYF. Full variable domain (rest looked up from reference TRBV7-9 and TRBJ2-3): DTGVSQNPRHKITKRGQNVTFRCDPISEHNRLYWYRQTLGQGPEFLTYFQNEAQLEKSRLLSDRFSAERPKGSFSTLEIQRTEQGDSAMYLCASSLLMAGTDTQYFGPGTRLTVL.

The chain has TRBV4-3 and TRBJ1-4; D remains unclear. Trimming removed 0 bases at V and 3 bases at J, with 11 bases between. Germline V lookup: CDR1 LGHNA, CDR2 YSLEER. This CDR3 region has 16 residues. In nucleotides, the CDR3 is TGCGCCAGCAGCCAAGAAGGGAGTAGAGCTAATGAAAAACTGTTTTTT. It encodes CASSQEGSRANEKLFF.

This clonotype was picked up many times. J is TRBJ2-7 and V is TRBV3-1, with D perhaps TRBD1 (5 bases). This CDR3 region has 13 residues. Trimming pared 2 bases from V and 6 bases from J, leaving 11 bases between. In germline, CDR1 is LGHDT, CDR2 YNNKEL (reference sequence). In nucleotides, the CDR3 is TGTGCCAGCAGCCAAAGACAGTCATCCGAGCAGTACTTC. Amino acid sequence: CASSQRQSSEQYF.

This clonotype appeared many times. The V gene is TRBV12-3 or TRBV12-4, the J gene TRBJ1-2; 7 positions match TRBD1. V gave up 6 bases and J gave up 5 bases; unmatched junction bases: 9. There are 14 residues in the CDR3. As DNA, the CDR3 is TGTGCCAGCAGCTCCAATAGGGACAGTTATGGCTACACCTTC. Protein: CASSSNRDSYGYTF.

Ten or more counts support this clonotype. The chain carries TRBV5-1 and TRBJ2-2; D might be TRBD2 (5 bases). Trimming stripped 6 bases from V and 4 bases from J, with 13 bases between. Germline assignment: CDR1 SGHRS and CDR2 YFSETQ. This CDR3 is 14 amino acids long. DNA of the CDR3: TGCGCCAGCAACGATCGGGATCGCACCGGGGAGCTGTTTTTT. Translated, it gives CASNDRDRTGELFF. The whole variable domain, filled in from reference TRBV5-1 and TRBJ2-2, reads KAGVTQTPRYLIKTRGQQVTLSCSPISGHRSVSWYQQTPGQGLQFLFEYFSETQRNKGNFPGRFSGRQFSNSRSEMNVSTLELGDSALYLCASNDRDRTGELFFGEGSRLTVL.

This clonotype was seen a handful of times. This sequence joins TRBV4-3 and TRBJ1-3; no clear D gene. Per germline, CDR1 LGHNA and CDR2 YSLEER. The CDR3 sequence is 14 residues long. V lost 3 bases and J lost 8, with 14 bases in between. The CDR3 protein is CASSQAGTGHTIYF. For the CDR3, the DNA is TGCGCCAGCAGCCAGGCCGGAACTGGGCACACCATATATTTT.

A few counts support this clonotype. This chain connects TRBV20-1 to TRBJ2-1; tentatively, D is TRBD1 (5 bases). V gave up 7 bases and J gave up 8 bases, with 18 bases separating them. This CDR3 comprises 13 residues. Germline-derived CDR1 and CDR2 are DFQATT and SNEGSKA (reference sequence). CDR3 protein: CSERRGTVDEQFF. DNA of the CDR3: TGCAGTGAAAGAAGGGGTACGGTCGATGAGCAGTTCTTC.

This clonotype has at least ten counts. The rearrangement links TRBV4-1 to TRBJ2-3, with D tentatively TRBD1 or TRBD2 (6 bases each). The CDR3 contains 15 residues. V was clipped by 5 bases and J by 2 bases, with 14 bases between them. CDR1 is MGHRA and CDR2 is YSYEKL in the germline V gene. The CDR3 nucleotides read TGCGCCAGCAGCTCTCGGGGGACACACACAGATACGCAGTATTTT. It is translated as CASSSRGTHTDTQYF.